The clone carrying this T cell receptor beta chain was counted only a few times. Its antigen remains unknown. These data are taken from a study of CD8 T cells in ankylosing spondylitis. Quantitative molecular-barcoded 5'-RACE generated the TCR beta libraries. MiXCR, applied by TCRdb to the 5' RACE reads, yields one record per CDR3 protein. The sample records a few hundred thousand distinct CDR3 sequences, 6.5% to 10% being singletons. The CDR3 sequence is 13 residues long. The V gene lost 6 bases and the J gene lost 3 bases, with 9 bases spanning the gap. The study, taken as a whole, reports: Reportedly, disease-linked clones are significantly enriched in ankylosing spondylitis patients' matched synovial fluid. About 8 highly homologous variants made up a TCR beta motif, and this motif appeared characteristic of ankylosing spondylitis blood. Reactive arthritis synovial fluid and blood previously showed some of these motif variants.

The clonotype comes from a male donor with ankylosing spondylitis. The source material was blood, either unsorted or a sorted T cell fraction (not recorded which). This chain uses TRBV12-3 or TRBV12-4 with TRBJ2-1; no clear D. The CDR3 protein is CASRAVDYNEQFF. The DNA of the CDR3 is TGTGCCAGCAGGGCTGTTGACTACAATGAGCAGTTCTTC.